The clone carrying this T cell receptor (beta chain) was seen ten or more times. The entry originates in a study of response to subunit inactivated influenza vaccine. Each CDR3 protein is one row after TCRdb ran MiXCR on the RT-PCR reads. The profile covers around 320,000 distinct CDR3 sequences, with over 20% appearing a single time and around 10% taken by the ten largest. The germline CDR1 and CDR2 sequences are SGHTA and FQGNSA. Trimming took 3 bases from V and 2 from J, leaving 13 bases between them. The CDR3 is 15 amino acids. The chain uses TRBV7-2 and TRBJ1-1; the D gene is possibly TRBD1 (6 bases). The sequenced sample was PBMCs from blood, obtained about 20 months after vaccination. This TCR was sampled from a man aged 45 to 70 who received an inactivated influenza vaccine. The DNA for the CDR3 is TGTGCCAGCAGCTTTGGGGGGGCGCGAAACACTGAAGCTTTCTTT. Amino acid sequence: CASSFGGARNTEAFF. Supplemented by reference TRBV7-2 and TRBJ1-1, the full variable domain reads GAGVSQSPSNKVTEKGKDVELRCDPISGHTALYWYRQSLGQGLEFLIYFQGNSAPDKSGLPSDRFSAERTGGSVSTLTIQRTQQEDSAVYLCASSFGGARNTEAFFGQGTRLTVV.